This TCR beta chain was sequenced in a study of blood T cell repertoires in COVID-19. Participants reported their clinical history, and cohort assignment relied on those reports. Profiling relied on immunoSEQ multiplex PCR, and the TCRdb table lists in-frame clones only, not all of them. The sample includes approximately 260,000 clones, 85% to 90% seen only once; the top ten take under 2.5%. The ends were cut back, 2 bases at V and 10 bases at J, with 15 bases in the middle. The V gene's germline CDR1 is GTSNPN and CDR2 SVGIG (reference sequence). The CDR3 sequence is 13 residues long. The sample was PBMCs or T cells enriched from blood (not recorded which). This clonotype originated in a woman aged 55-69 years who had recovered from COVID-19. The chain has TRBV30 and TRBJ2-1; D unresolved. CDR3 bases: TGTGCCTGGAGTCTCCGGATAGCCGGGGAGCAGTTCTTC. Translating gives CAWSLRIAGEQFF. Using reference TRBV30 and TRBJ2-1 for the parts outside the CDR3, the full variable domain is SQTIHQWPATLVQPVGSPLSLECTVEGTSNPNLYWYRQAAGRGLQLLFYSVGIGQISSEVPQNLSASRPQDRQFILSSKKLLLSDSGFYLCAWSLRIAGEQFFGPGTRLTVL.